The clone carrying this TCR beta chain was picked up many times. Germline values: CDR1 LGHNA, CDR2 YNFKEQ. V shed 0 bases and J shed 2 bases, with 14 bases lying between them. The CDR3 length is 16 residues. These data originate in a study of identical twins. cDNA carried unique molecular identifiers, and a universal primer site was added by template switching. In TCRdb, the 5' RACE reads were re-called with MiXCR into one record per CDR3 protein. Of approximately 600,000 distinct CDR3 sequences listed, around 7.5% are singletons. These data were likewise used in another study, on yellow fever vaccine responses in identical twins.

The sequenced material came from PBMCs. This clonotype originated in a woman aged 18-29 years in good health. The chain joins TRBV4-2 to TRBJ2-7; TRBD2 might be the D (6 bases). CDR3 sequence: CASSQDPAGKAYEQYF. The CDR3 coding sequence is TGTGCCAGCAGCCAAGATCCAGCGGGTAAAGCCTACGAGCAGTACTTC.